Below, 27 T cell receptor beta chains from the same sample are listed, as sequenced in a study of cytomegalovirus exposure and HLA in healthy donors. The PCR used 60 Vbeta and 13 Jbeta primers. The assay was immunoSEQ multiplex PCR, and TCRdb's table has in-frame clones only and misses some. This sample carries about 170,000 clones, more than 70% of them seen once, and the ten largest clones take 0.38%. Specimen: PBMCs. The source is a boy aged 2 to 10 in good health and CMV-seronegative.

The gene calls are TRBV4-2 and TRBJ1-5, with 9 bases aligning to TRBD1. With V trimmed by 0 bases and J by 6 bases, 9 bases remained unmatched. In germline, CDR1 is LGHNA, CDR2 YNFKEQ. The CDR3 is 17 residues long. This CDR3 reads CASSQERGQGGGQPQHF. The DNA for the CDR3 is TGTGCCAGCAGCCAAGAACGGGGACAGGGCGGCGGTCAGCCCCAGCATTTT.

The J gene is TRBJ1-5, the V gene TRBV7-6; TRBD1 matches at 11 bases. This CDR3 contains 14 residues. CDR1 SGHVS and CDR2 FNYEAQ come from the germline V gene. The J segment lost 7 bases and the V segment lost 5 bases, leaving 4 bases of the junction unmatched. CDR3 sequence (DNA): TGTGCCAGCAGCGCGGACAGGGGGCGACAGCCCCAGCATTTT. Translating it yields CASSADRGRQPQHF.

The chain carries TRBV10-1 and TRBJ2-2, with 13 bases identical to TRBD2. The CDR3 is 16 amino acids. The V and J ends lost 6 bases and 4 bases, in that order; junction bases with no gene match: 5. The germline V gene has CDR1 WNHNN and CDR2 SYGVQD (reference sequence). CDR3 DNA: TGCGCCAGCAGCAGGACTAGCGGGAGTATCACCGGGGAGCTGTTTTTT. Its protein product is CASSRTSGSITGELFF.

The count of this clone is one. This chain joins TRBV27 and TRBJ2-1; D gene ambiguous. The CDR3 consists of 13 residues. CDR1 and CDR2 from the germline V gene are MNHEY and SMNVEV (reference sequence). V was trimmed by 0 bases and J by 6 bases, leaving 6 bases between them. The CDR3 nucleotides are TGTGCCAGCAGTTTATCCAGGCTCAATGAGCAGTTCTTC. Protein product: CASSLSRLNEQFF.

The chain recombines TRBV19 with TRBJ1-2; TRBD1 matches 7 bases. Per germline, CDR1 LNHDA and CDR2 SQIVND (reference sequence). CDR3 length: 12 amino acids. The V gene end was trimmed by 7 bases and the J gene end by 6 bases; junction bases not matched to a gene: 5. The chain's CDR3 is CASTATGNGYTF. As DNA, the CDR3 is TGTGCCAGTACCGCGACAGGGAATGGCTACACCTTC.

This clone occurred once. The chain combines TRBV5-1 with TRBJ2-3; 9 positions match TRBD2. The CDR3 totals 16 residues. J gave up 2 bases and V 2 bases, and 6 bases lay outside the gene matches. Germline-derived CDR1 and CDR2 are SGHRS and YFSETQ. The CDR3 region is CASSFRLAEITDTQYF. CDR3 bases: TGCGCCAGCAGCTTTCGACTAGCGGAAATCACAGATACGCAGTATTTT. Full variable domain (outside the CDR3, taken from reference TRBV5-1 and TRBJ2-3): KAGVTQTPRYLIKTRGQQVTLSCSPISGHRSVSWYQQTPGQGLQFLFEYFSETQRNKGNFPGRFSGRQFSNSRSEMNVSTLELGDSALYLCASSFRLAEITDTQYFGPGTRLTVL.

The V and J genes are TRBV18 and TRBJ1-1; perhaps TRBD1 as D (5 bases). The CDR3 is made up of 18 amino acids. Germline lookup yields CDR1 KGHSH and CDR2 LQKENI. V lost 6 bases, J lost 5 bases, and 28 bases lay in between. The CDR3 region is CASSPDGGTGPTGTEAFF. Here the CDR3 DNA reads TGTGCCAGCTCTCCCGACGGAGGGACGGGTCCGACTGGGACTGAAGCTTTCTTT.

The chain links TRBV5-1 to TRBJ2-3; 8 nucleotides line up with TRBD1. The CDR3 is 14 residues long. Germline CDR1 reads SGHRS; CDR2 reads YFSETQ. J gave up 1 base and V 8 bases, and 6 bases lay outside the gene matches. CDR3 DNA sequence: TGCGCCAGTTCGACAGGGGAAGGCACAGATACGCAGTATTTT. As protein: CASSTGEGTDTQYF. Full variable domain (rest looked up from reference TRBV5-1 and TRBJ2-3): KAGVTQTPRYLIKTRGQQVTLSCSPISGHRSVSWYQQTPGQGLQFLFEYFSETQRNKGNFPGRFSGRQFSNSRSEMNVSTLELGDSALYLCASSTGEGTDTQYFGPGTRLTVL.

About this clone: Distinct nucleotide sequences in the sample also encode this CDR3. The chain couples TRBV5-1 to TRBJ1-4; D not resolved. V lost 2 bases and J lost 0, with 5 bases in between. The CDR3 sequence is 14 residues long. Germline V lookup: CDR1 SGHRS, CDR2 YFSETQ. The CDR3 here is CASSLTATNEKLFF. The CDR3 nucleotides read TGCGCCAGCAGCTTAACGGCAACTAATGAAAAACTGTTTTTT. The whole variable domain, remainder taken from reference TRBV5-1 and TRBJ1-4, is KAGVTQTPRYLIKTRGQQVTLSCSPISGHRSVSWYQQTPGQGLQFLFEYFSETQRNKGNFPGRFSGRQFSNSRSEMNVSTLELGDSALYLCASSLTATNEKLFFGSGTQLSVL.

In its sample, this clone was seen a few times. The CDR3 here is CASSLQGDTQYF. The CDR3 DNA sequence: TGCGCCAGCAGCCTACAGGGGGATACGCAGTATTTT. The V gene is TRBV5-1, the J gene TRBJ2-3; 7 nucleotides match TRBD1. Germline CDR1 reads SGHRS; CDR2 reads YFSETQ. The CDR3 covers 12 residues. V was clipped by 4 bases and J by 6 bases; unmatched bases: 2.

This clone was seen only a few times. This rearrangement joins TRBV7-6 to TRBJ1-5, with D possibly matching TRBD1 (5 bases). The V gene's germline CDR1 is SGHVS and CDR2 FNYEAQ. The V and J ends lost 5 bases and 0 bases respectively, with 11 bases between them. This CDR3 comprises 15 residues. The CDR3 loop reads CASSPMGGSNQPQHF. DNA for the CDR3: TGTGCCAGCAGCCCTATGGGGGGTAGCAATCAGCCCCAGCATTTT.

The chain uses TRBV19 and TRBJ2-1; 8 bases are shared with TRBD1. The CDR3 runs to 16 residues. V shed 7 bases, J shed 2 bases, and the junction held 10 bases outside the gene matches. Germline CDR1 is LNHDA and CDR2 is SQIVND (reference sequence). CDR3 nucleotides: TGTGCCAGTAACGGTCCCAGGACAGGGACCTACAATGAGCAGTTCTTC. Protein sequence: CASNGPRTGTYNEQFF.

V gene TRBV6-6 combines with J gene TRBJ2-5, with a tentative D call TRBD2 (5 bases). V shed 6 bases and J shed 4 bases, with 9 bases lying between them. The CDR3 spans 12 residues. In germline, CDR1 is MNHNY, CDR2 SVGAGI (reference sequence). The CDR3 region has the DNA TGTGCCAGCAGAACCGGGGTAGAGACCCAGTACTTC. Its translation is CASRTGVETQYF.

The chain recombines TRBV27 with TRBJ2-5; TRBD2 matches 11 bases. CDR1 is MNHEY and CDR2 is SMNVEV in the germline V gene (reference sequence). The V segment lost 5 bases and the J segment 2 bases; nucleotides outside the gene matches: 7. The CDR3 consists of 16 residues. The CDR3 region has the DNA TGTGCCAGCAGTCCACGACTAGCGGGAATTCAAGAGACCCAGTACTTC. Protein sequence: CASSPRLAGIQETQYF.

V and J are TRBV18 and TRBJ1-1; D might be TRBD1 (5 bases). CDR1 and CDR2 from the germline V gene are KGHSH and LQKENI. The CDR3 loop spans 14 amino acids. V dropped 3 bases and J dropped 1 base, with 9 bases sitting between them. The CDR3 loop is CASSPVGQNTEAFF. The CDR3 DNA reads as TGTGCCAGCTCACCGGTAGGACAGAACACTGAAGCTTTCTTT.

The chain uses TRBV27 and TRBJ1-2; D ambiguous. The V end lost 2 bases, the J end lost 2 bases, and 6 bases lay between the germline ends. This CDR3 comprises 13 residues. Germline CDR1 and CDR2: MNHEY and SMNVEV (reference sequence). The chain's CDR3 is CASSLTRNYGYTF. For the CDR3, the DNA is TGTGCCAGCAGTTTAACACGAAACTATGGCTACACCTTC.

The chain uses TRBV6-5 and TRBJ2-2, with 8 bases lining up with TRBD1. In germline, CDR1 is MNHEY, CDR2 SVGAGI. This CDR3 has 14 residues. The V gene end was trimmed by 5 bases and the J gene end by 5 bases; junction bases not matched to a gene: 4. In DNA form, the CDR3 reads TGTGCCAGCAGTCAGACAGGGGCTACCGGGGAGCTGTTTTTT. It encodes CASSQTGATGELFF.

This clone turned up a few times. The chain carries TRBV7-9 and TRBJ2-2, with TRBD2 identical over 10 bases. The junction had 4 bases not matched to a gene; V was cut back by 5 bases and J by 1 base. The CDR3 is made up of 16 amino acids. Per the germline V gene, CDR1 is SEHNR and CDR2 is FQNEAQ (reference sequence). The CDR3: CASSPWTSGNTGELFF. The CDR3 region has the DNA TGTGCCAGCAGCCCTTGGACTAGCGGGAACACCGGGGAGCTGTTTTTT. The full variable domain, rest sourced from reference TRBV7-9 and TRBJ2-2, is DTGVSQNPRHKITKRGQNVTFRCDPISEHNRLYWYRQTLGQGPEFLTYFQNEAQLEKSRLLSDRFSAERPKGSFSTLEIQRTEQGDSAMYLCASSPWTSGNTGELFFGEGSRLTVL.

V and J are TRBV11-3 and TRBJ1-1; TRBD1 matches at 9 bases. The germline CDR1 and CDR2 sequences are SGHNT and YENEEA. Trimming removed 2 bases from V and 10 bases from J; junction bases left unmatched: 8. The CDR3 covers 14 residues. The CDR3 loop is CASSLLGQGMGAFF. The CDR3 DNA follows: TGTGCCAGCAGCTTACTTGGACAGGGGATGGGAGCTTTCTTT.

V gene TRBV7-2 combines with J gene TRBJ2-7; TRBD2 matches 7 bases. This CDR3 comprises 13 residues. CDR1 is SGHTA, CDR2 FQGNSA, per germline. The V and J ends lost 7 bases and 4 bases, in that order; junction bases with no gene match: 7. This CDR3 is CASKGASGYEQYF. The DNA of the CDR3 is TGTGCCAGCAAGGGAGCTAGCGGTTACGAGCAGTACTTC.

This clone was seen just once. Other DNA sequences in this specimen translate into the identical CDR3. The gene calls are TRBV6-5 and TRBJ2-7; 11 bases match TRBD2. The V segment lost 9 bases and the J segment 4 bases; nucleotides outside the gene matches: 5. The CDR3 covers 13 residues. CDR1 is MNHEY and CDR2 is SVGAGI in the germline V gene. CDR3 amino acids: CASRTSGSYEQYF. DNA of the CDR3: TGTGCCAGTAGAACTAGCGGGAGTTACGAGCAGTACTTC.

CDR3 bases: TGTGCCAGCAGTGAACCATTGGACAGGGCTTCCTACGAGCAGTACTTC. This codes for CASSEPLDRASYEQYF. The V gene is TRBV6-1, the J gene TRBJ2-5, with 8 bases matching TRBD1. TRBJ2-7 matches the DNA end more closely, so the J call is doubtful. The CDR3 spans 16 residues. Germline V CDR1 and CDR2: MNHNS, SASEGT.

V usage is TRBV11-3 and J usage is TRBJ2-5, with D unclear. Germline values: CDR1 SGHNT, CDR2 YENEEA. The CDR3 runs to 12 residues. V was trimmed by 1 base and J by 4 bases, leaving 4 bases between them. The DNA of the CDR3 is TGTGCCAGCAGCTTAGTCGGAGAGACCCAGTACTTC. Its protein product is CASSLVGETQYF.

In its sample, this clone was seen a few times. The chain is built from TRBV5-6 and TRBJ1-4; D may be TRBD1 (5 bases). Germline loops: CDR1 SGHDT, CDR2 YYEEEE. Trimming pared 4 bases from V and 6 bases from J, leaving 19 bases between. The length of the CDR3 is 16 residues. The CDR3 here is CASSRGVTGSDEKLFF. The DNA for the CDR3 is TGTGCCAGCAGCCGGGGGGTTACGGGTAGCGATGAAAAACTGTTTTTT.

This clone was seen just once. This chain uses TRBV6-5 with TRBJ1-2; tentative D call: TRBD1 (5 bases). Deletions cut 0 bases from V and 3 bases from J, with 14 bases between. CDR1 is MNHEY and CDR2 is SVGAGI in the germline V gene. This CDR3 region has 16 residues. CDR3 region: CASSYSRQGGHYGYTF. CDR3 sequence (DNA): TGTGCCAGCAGTTACTCTCGCCAGGGAGGCCACTATGGCTACACCTTC.

The V call is TRBV19, the J call TRBJ1-5; TRBD1 matches at 8 bases. The junction had 6 bases not matched to a gene; V was cut back by 5 bases and J by 3 bases. CDR1 and CDR2 from the germline V gene are LNHDA and SQIVND (reference sequence). The CDR3 contains 15 residues. CDR3 bases: TGTGCCAGTAGTGCGGGACAGGAGTACAATCAGCCCCAGCATTTT. This gives the protein CASSAGQEYNQPQHF. The full variable domain, with the rest looked up from reference TRBV19 and TRBJ1-5, is DGGITQSPKYLFRKEGQNVTLSCEQNLNHDAMYWYRQDPGQGLRLIYYSQIVNDFQKGDIAEGYSVSREKKESFPLTVTSAQKNPTAFYLCASSAGQEYNQPQHFGDGTRLSIL.

A single count supports this clone. The chain links TRBV5-1 to TRBJ1-1, with 10 nucleotides matching TRBD1. Germline trimming cut 3 bases from V and 8 bases from J; bases unmatched to any gene: 1. The CDR3 runs to 12 residues. From germline, CDR1 is SGHRS and CDR2 YFSETQ. CDR3 sequence (DNA): TGCGCCAGCAGCTGGGGACAGGGGGAAGCTTTCTTT. Residues: CASSWGQGEAFF.